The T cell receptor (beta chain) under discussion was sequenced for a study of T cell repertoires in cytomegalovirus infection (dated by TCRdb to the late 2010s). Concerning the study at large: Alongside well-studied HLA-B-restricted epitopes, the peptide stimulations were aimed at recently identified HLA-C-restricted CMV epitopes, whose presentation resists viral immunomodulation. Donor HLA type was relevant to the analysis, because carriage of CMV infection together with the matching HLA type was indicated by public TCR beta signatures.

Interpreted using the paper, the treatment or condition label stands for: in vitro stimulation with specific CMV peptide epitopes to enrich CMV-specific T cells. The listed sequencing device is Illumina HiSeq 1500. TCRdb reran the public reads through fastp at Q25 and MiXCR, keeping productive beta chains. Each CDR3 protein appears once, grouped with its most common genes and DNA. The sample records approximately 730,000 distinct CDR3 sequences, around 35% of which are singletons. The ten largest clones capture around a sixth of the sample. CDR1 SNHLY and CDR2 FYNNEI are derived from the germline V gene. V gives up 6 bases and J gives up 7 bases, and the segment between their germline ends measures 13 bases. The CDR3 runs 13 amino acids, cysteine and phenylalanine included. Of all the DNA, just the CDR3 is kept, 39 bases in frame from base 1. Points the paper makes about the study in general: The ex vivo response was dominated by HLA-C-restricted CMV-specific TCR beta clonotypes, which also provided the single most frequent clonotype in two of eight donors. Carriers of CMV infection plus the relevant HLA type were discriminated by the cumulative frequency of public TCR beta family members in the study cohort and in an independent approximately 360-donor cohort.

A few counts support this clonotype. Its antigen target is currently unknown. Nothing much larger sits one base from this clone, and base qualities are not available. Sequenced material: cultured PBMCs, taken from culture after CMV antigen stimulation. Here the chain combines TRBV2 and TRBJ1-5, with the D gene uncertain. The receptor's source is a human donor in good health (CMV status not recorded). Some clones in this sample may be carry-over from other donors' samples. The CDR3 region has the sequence CASRALSGQPQHF. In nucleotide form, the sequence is TGTGCCAGCAGGGCCCTCTCCGGGCAGCCCCAGCATTTT.